The clone carrying this T cell receptor beta chain was found once. Its antigen is unknown. 5'RACE primed at constant segments yielded TCR alpha and TCR beta cDNA libraries bearing sample barcodes and UMIs. Via MiXCR, TCRdb re-called the 5' RACE reads, giving one row per CDR3 protein. The sample has under 600,000 distinct CDR3 sequences, less than 25% seen once; the top ten hold roughly 8.3%. The sample originates from a study of T-cell memory formation after mild COVID-19. Study context: Clustering of TCRs was largely donor specific. General observations from the study: CD4+ contracting clones were found mainly in CM and EM, and CD8+ ones in EMRA. The authors left the SARS-CoV-2 specificity of second-wave clones peaking on day 37 unconfirmed.

There are 12 residues in the CDR3. Trimming removed 11 bases at V and 2 bases at J, with 12 bases between. Germline CDR1 reads ENHRY; CDR2 reads SYGVKD. The chain carries TRBV10-3 and TRBJ1-2, with D unresolved. The sequenced sample was PBMCs or a T cell subset sorted from them (not recorded which). The receptor was isolated from an adult woman who had mild COVID-19 (a few samples of this study predate the infection). Cell type and time point are not known. The CDR3 is CAAGAENYGYTF. In nucleotides, the CDR3 is TGTGCCGCCGGAGCAGAAAACTATGGCTACACCTTC.